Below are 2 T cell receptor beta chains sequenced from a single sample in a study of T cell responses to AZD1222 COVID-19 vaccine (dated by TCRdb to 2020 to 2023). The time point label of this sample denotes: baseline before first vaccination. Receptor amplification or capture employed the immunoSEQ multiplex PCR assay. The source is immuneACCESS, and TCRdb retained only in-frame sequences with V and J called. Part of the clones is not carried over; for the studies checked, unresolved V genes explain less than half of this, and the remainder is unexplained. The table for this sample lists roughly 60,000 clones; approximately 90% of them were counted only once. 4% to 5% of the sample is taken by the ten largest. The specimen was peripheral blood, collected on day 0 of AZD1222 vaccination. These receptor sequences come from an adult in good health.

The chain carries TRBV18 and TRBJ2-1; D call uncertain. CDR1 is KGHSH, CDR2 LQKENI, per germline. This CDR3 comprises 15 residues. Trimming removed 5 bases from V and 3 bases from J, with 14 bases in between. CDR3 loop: CASSFQVGDYNEQFF. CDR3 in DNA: TGTGCCAGCTCATTCCAGGTTGGGGACTACAATGAGCAGTTCTTC.

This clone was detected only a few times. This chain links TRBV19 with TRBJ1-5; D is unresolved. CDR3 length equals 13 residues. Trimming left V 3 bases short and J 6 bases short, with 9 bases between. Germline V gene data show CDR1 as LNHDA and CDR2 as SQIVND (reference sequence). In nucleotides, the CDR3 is TGTGCCAGTAGTATCCAGGATGGTCAGCCCCAGCATTTT. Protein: CASSIQDGQPQHF.